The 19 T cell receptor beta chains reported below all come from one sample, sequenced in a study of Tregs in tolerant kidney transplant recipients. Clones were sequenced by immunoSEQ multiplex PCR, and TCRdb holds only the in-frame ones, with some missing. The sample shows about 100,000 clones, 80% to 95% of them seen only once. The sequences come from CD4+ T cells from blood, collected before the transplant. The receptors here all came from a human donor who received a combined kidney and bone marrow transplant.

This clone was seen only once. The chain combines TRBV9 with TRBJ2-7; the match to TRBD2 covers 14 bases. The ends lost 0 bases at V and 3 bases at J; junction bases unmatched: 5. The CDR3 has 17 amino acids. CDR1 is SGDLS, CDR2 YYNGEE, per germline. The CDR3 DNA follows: TGTGCCAGCAGCGTAGGACTAGCGGGAGGGCCCTACTACGAGCAGTACTTC. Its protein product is CASSVGLAGGPYYEQYF.

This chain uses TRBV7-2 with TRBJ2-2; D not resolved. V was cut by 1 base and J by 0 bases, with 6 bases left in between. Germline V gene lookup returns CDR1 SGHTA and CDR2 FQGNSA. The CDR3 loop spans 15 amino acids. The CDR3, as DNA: TGTGCCAGCAGCTTAGTAATCTCGAACACCGGGGAGCTGTTTTTT. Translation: CASSLVISNTGELFF.

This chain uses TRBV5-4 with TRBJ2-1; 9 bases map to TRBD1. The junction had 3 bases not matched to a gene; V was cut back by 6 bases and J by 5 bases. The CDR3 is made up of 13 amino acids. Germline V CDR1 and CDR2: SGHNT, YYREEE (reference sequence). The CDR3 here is CASMDRGHNEQFF. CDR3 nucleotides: TGTGCCAGCATGGACAGGGGCCACAATGAGCAGTTCTTC.

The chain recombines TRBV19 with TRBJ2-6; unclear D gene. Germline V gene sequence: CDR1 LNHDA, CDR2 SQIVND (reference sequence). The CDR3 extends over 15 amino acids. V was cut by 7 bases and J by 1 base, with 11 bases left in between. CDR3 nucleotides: TGTGCCAGTAAAAGCGTAGCATCTGGGGCCAACGTCCTGACTTTC. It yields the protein CASKSVASGANVLTF.

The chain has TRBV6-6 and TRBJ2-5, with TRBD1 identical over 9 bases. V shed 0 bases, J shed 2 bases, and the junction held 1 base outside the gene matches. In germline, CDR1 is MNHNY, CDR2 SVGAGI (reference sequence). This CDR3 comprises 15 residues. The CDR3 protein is CASSYSGQGQETQYF. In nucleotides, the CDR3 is TGTGCCAGCAGTTACTCGGGACAGGGTCAAGAGACCCAGTACTTC.

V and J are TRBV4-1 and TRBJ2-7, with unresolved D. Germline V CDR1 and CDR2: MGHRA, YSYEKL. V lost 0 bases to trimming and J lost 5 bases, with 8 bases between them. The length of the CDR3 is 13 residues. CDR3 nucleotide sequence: TGCGCCAGCAGCCAAGACCCAGGCCACGAGCAGTACTTC. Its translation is CASSQDPGHEQYF.

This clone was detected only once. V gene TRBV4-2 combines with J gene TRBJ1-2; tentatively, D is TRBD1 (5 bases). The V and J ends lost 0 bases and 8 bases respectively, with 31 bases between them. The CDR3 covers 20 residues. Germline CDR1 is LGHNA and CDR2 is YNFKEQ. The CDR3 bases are TGTGCCAGCAGCCAAGATCGGGTACGGGGCCAAGCGGGTCCCGTGGGAGGCTACACCTTC. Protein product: CASSQDRVRGQAGPVGGYTF.

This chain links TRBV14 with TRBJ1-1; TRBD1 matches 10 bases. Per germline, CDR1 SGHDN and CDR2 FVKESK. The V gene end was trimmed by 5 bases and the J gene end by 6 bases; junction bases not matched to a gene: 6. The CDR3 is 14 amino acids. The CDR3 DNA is TGTGCCAGCAGCGAACCGGGACAGGGGTCTGAAGCTTTCTTT. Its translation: CASSEPGQGSEAFF.

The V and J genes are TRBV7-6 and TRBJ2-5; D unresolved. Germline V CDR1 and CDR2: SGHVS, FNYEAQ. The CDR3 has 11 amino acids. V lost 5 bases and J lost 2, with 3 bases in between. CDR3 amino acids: CASSQQETQYF. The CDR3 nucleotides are TGTGCCAGCAGCCAGCAAGAGACCCAGTACTTC. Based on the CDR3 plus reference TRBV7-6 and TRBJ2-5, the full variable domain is GAGVSQSPRYKVTKRGQDVALRCDPISGHVSLYWYRQALGQGPEFLTYFNYEAQQDKSGLPNDRFSAERPEGSISTLTIQRTEQRDSAMYRCASSQQETQYFGPGTRLLVL.

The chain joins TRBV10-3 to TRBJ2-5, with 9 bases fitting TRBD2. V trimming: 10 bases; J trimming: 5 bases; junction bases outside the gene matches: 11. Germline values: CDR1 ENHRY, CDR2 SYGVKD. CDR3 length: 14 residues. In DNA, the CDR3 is TGTGCCACCGGCCCGGGACTAGCTAGGGAGACCCAGTACTTC. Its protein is CATGPGLARETQYF.

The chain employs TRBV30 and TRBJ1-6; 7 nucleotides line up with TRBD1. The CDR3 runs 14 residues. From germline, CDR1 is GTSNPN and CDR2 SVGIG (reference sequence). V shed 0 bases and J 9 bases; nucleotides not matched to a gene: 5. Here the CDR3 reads CAWSVRQGGSPLHF. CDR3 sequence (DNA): TGTGCCTGGAGTGTACGGCAGGGGGGTTCACCCCTCCACTTT. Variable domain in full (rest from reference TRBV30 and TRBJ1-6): SQTIHQWPATLVQPVGSPLSLECTVEGTSNPNLYWYRQAAGRGLQLLFYSVGIGQISSEVPQNLSASRPQDRQFILSSKKLLLSDSGFYLCAWSVRQGGSPLHFGNGTRLTVT.

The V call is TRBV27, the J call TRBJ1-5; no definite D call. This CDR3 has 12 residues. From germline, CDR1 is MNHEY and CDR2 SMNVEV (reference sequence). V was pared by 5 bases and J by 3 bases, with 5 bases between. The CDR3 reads CASSTPNQPQHF. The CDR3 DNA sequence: TGTGCCAGCAGTACACCCAATCAGCCCCAGCATTTT.

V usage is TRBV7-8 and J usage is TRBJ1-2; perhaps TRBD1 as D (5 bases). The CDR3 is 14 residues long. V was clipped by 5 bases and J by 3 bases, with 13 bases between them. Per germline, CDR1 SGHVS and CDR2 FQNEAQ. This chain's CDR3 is CASSPTGVDYGYTF. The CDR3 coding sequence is TGTGCCAGCAGCCCAACGGGGGTGGACTATGGCTACACCTTC.

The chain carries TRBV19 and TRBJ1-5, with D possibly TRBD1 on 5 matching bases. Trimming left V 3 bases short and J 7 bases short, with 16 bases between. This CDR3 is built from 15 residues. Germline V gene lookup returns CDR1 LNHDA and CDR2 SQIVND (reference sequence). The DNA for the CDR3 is TGTGCCAGTAGTATTGGAGGGCAGGGTAGACAGCCCCAGCATTTT. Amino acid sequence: CASSIGGQGRQPQHF. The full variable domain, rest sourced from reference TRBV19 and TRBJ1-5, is DGGITQSPKYLFRKEGQNVTLSCEQNLNHDAMYWYRQDPGQGLRLIYYSQIVNDFQKGDIAEGYSVSREKKESFPLTVTSAQKNPTAFYLCASSIGGQGRQPQHFGDGTRLSIL.

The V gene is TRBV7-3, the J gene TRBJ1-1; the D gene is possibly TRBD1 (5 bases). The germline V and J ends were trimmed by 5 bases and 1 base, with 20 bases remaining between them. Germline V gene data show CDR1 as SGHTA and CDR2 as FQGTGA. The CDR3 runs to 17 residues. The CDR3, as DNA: TGTGCCAGCAGCCAAAAGGTCGACAGTTTAACGAACACTGAAGCTTTCTTT. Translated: CASSQKVDSLTNTEAFF. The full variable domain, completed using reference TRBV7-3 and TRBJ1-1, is GAGVSQTPSNKVTEKGKYVELRCDPISGHTALYWYRQSLGQGPEFLIYFQGTGAADDSGLPNDRFFAVRPEGSVSTLKIQRTERGDSAVYLCASSQKVDSLTNTEAFFGQGTRLTVV.

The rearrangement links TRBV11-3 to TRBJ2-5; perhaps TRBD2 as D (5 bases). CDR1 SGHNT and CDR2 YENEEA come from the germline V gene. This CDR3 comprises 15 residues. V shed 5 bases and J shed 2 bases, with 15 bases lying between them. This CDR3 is CASSRGSTRQETQYF. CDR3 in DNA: TGTGCCAGCAGCCGCGGGTCGACACGGCAAGAGACCCAGTACTTC.

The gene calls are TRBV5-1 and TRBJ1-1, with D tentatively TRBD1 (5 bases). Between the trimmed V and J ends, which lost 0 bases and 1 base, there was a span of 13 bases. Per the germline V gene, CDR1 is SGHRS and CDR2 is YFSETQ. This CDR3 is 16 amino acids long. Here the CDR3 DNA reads TGCGCCAGCAGCTTGGGCCCTGCGGGGGGGAACACTGAAGCTTTCTTT. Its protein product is CASSLGPAGGNTEAFF. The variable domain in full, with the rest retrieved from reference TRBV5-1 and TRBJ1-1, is KAGVTQTPRYLIKTRGQQVTLSCSPISGHRSVSWYQQTPGQGLQFLFEYFSETQRNKGNFPGRFSGRQFSNSRSEMNVSTLELGDSALYLCASSLGPAGGNTEAFFGQGTRLTVV.

CDR3 sequence: CASIGDISDTQYF. The CDR3 bases are TGTGCCAGTATAGGGGATATTTCAGATACGCAGTATTTT. The rearrangement joins TRBV19 to TRBJ2-3, with D possibly TRBD1 on 5 matching bases. This CDR3 comprises 13 residues. With 7 bases removed from V and 4 bases from J, the gap between germline ends came to 12 bases. CDR1 and CDR2 (germline): LNHDA, SQIVND (reference sequence). The complete variable domain, with remaining parts taken from reference TRBV19 and TRBJ2-3, reads DGGITQSPKYLFRKEGQNVTLSCEQNLNHDAMYWYRQDPGQGLRLIYYSQIVNDFQKGDIAEGYSVSREKKESFPLTVTSAQKNPTAFYLCASIGDISDTQYFGPGTRLTVL.

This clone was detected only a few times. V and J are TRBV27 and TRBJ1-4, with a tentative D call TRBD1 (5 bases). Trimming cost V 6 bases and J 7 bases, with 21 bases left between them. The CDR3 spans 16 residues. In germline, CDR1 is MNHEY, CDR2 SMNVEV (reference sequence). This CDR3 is CASSPMGGSQGEKLFF. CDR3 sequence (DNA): TGTGCCAGCAGCCCCATGGGGGGGTCTCAAGGTGAAAAACTGTTTTTT.